This T cell receptor beta chain was recorded in a study of T cell repertoires in cytomegalovirus infection. Study results and limitations: The ex vivo response was dominated by HLA-C-restricted CMV-specific TCR beta clonotypes.

Each CDR3 protein is one row after TCRdb ran MiXCR on the reads. The table has about 180,000 distinct CDR3 sequences, about 15% seen once. Regarding this clonotype: What it binds is not known.

The CDR3 is 13 residues long. CDR1 is SGHDN and CDR2 is FVKESK in the germline V gene. Trimming removed 2 bases from V and 5 bases from J, with 9 bases in between. Material: CD8+ T cells from PBMCs. This sequence originates from a human donor in good health (CMV status not recorded). Some clones in this sample may be carry-over from other donors' samples. This chain uses TRBV14 with TRBJ1-1; D is perhaps TRBD1 (5 bases). The CDR3 bases are TGTGCCAGCAGCCAAATGGGGGGTACTGAAGCTTTCTTT. As protein: CASSQMGGTEAFF.